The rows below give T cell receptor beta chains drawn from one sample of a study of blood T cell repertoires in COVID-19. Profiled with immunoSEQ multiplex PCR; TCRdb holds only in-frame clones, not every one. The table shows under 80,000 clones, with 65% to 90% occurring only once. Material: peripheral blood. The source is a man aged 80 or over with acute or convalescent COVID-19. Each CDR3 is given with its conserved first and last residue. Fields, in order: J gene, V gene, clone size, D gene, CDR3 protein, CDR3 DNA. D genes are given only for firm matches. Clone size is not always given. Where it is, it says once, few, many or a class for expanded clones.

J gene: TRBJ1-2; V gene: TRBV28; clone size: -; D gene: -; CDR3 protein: CASSSRFLAANYGYTF; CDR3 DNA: TGTGCCAGCAGTTCCCGTTTTTTGGCCGCTAACTATGGCTACACCTTC
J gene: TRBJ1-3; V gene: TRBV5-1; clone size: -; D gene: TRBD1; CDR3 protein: CASSLEGQGQGNTIYF; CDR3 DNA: TGCGCCAGCAGCTTGGAAGGACAGGGACAGGGGAACACCATATATTTT
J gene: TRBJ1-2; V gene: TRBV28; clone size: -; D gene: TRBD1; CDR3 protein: CASTYPGQGSAGGYTF; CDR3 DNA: TGTGCCAGCACCTACCCGGGACAGGGGTCGGCTGGGGGCTACACCTTC
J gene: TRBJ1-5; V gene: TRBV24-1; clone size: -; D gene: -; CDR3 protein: CANPRTGKGQPQHF; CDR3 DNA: TGTGCCAACCCTCGTACAGGGAAGGGTCAGCCCCAGCATTTT
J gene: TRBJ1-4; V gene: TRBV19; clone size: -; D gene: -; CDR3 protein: CASRDRRTEKLFF; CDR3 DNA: TGTGCCAGTAGGGACAGAAGAACTGAAAAACTGTTTTTT
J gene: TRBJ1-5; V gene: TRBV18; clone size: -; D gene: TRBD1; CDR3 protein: CASSPRDRGNQPQHF; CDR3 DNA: TGTGCCAGCTCACCGAGGGACAGGGGGAATCAGCCCCAGCATTTT
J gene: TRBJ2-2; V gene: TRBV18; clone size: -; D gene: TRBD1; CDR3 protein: CASSPTGVGTGELFF; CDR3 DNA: TGTGCCAGCTCACCAACAGGGGTAGGCACCGGGGAGCTGTTTTTT
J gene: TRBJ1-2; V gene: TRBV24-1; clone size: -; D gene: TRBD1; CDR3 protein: CATSAGTVRGYTF; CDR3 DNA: TGTGCCACCAGTGCCGGGACAGTACGTGGCTACACCTTC
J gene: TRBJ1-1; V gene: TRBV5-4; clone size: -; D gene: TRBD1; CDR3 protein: CASSGRTGTNTEAFF; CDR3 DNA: TGTGCCAGCAGCGGACGGACAGGGACGAACACTGAAGCTTTCTTT
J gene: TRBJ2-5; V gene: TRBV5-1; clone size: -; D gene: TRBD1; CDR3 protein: CASKIGQGALIETQYF; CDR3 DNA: TGCGCCAGCAAGATCGGACAGGGGGCCTTGATTGAGACCCAGTACTTC
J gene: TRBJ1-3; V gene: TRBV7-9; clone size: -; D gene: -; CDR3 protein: CASSPQGTGNTIYF; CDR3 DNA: TGTGCCAGCAGCCCACAGGGTACTGGAAACACCATATATTTT
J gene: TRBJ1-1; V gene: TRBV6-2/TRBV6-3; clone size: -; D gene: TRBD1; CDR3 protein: CASSDNRGPFF; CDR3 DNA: TGTGCCAGCAGTGACAACAGGGGACCTTTCTTT
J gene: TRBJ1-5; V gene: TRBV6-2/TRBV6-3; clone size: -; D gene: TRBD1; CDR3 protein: CASSYSIGGGQPQHF; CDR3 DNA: TGTGCCAGCAGTTACTCGATAGGGGGCGGTCAGCCCCAGCATTTT
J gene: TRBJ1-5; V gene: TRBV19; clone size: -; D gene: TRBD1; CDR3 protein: CASSTTGGEQPQHF; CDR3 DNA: TGTGCCAGTAGTACGACAGGGGGCGAGCAGCCCCAGCATTTT
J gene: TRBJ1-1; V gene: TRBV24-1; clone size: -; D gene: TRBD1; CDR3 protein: CATSDSGQEAFF; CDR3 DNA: TGTGCCACCAGTGATTCGGGACAGGAAGCTTTCTTT
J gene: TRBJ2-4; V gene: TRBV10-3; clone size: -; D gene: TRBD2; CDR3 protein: CATAGETSGNIQYF; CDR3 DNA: TGTGCCACAGCCGGGGAGACTAGCGGAAACATTCAGTACTTC
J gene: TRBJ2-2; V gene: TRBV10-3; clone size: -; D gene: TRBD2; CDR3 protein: CAISHSGGPARGGGELFF; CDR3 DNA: TGTGCCATCAGTCATAGCGGGGGGCCAGCTCGCGGAGGCGGGGAGCTGTTTTTT
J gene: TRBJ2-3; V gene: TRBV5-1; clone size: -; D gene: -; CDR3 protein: CASSNLGAFTDTQYF; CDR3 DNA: TGCGCCAGCAGCAACCTGGGAGCTTTCACAGATACGCAGTATTTT
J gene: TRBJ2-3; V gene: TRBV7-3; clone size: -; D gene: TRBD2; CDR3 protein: CASSSLISGRAPLDTQYF; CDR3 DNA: TGTGCCAGCAGCTCCCTAATCAGCGGGAGGGCTCCCCTAGATACGCAGTATTTT
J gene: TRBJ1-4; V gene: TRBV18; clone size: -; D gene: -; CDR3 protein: CASSLAGAGISTNEKLFF; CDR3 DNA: TGTGCCAGCTCACTCGCGGGGGCAGGGATATCAACTAATGAAAAACTGTTTTTT
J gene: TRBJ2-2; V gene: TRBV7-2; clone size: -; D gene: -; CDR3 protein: CASSFTARNTGELFF; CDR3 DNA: TGTGCCAGCAGCTTCACAGCCAGGAACACCGGGGAGCTGTTTTTT
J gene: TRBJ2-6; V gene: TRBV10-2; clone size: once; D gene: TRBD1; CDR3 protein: CASSASTGGISGANVLTF; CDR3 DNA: TGCGCCAGCAGTGCCTCGACAGGGGGCATATCTGGGGCCAACGTCCTGACTTTC
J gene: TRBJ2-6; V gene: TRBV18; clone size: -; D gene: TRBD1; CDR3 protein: CASSPAGGQGGSGANVLTF; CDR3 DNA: TGTGCCAGCTCACCTGCCGGAGGACAGGGCGGTTCTGGGGCCAACGTCCTGACTTTC
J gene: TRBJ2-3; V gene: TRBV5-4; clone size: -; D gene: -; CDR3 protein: CASSSRGTSSTDTQYF; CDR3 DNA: TGTGCCAGCAGCTCAAGGGGGACAAGTAGCACAGATACGCAGTATTTT
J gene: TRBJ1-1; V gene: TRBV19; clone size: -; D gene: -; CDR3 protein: CASSIRRQANTEAFF; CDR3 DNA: TGTGCCAGTAGTATTAGGCGACAGGCGAACACTGAAGCTTTCTTT
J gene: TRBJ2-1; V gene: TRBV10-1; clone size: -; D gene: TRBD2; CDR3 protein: CASSESVAGGGEQFF; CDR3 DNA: TGCGCCAGCAGTGAGTCGGTAGCGGGAGGGGGTGAGCAGTTCTTC
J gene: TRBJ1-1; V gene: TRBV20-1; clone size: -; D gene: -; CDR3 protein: CSAQPQGEAFF; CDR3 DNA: TGCAGTGCTCAACCACAGGGTGAAGCTTTCTTT
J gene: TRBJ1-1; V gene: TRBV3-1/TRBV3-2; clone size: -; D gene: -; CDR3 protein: CASSPYMNTEAFF; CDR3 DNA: TGTGCCAGCAGCCCGTATATGAACACTGAAGCTTTCTTT
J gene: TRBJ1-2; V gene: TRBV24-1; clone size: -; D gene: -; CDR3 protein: CATSPGGSNYGYTF; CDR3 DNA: TGTGCCACCAGTCCGGGTGGGTCTAACTATGGCTACACCTTC
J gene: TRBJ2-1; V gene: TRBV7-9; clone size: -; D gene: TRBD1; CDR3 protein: CASSLETGWPYNEQFF; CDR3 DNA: TGTGCCAGCAGCTTAGAGACAGGGTGGCCCTACAATGAGCAGTTCTTC
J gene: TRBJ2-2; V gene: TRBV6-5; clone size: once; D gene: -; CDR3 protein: CASSFTIRGTGELFF; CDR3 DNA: TGTGCCAGCAGTTTTACTATCCGAGGGACCGGGGAGCTGTTTTTT
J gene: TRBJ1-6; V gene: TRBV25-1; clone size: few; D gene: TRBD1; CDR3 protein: CASTLKGTGDSPLHF; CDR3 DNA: TGTGCCAGCACTCTAAAAGGGACAGGTGATTCACCCCTCCACTTT
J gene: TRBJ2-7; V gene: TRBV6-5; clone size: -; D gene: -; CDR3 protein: CASTNPLRLEQYF; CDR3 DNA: TGTGCCAGCACCAACCCCCTCAGGCTCGAGCAGTACTTC
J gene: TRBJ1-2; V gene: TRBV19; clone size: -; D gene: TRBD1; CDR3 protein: CASSIFGDRGRDGYTF; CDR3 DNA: TGTGCCAGTAGTATATTTGGAGACAGGGGCCGAGATGGCTACACCTTC
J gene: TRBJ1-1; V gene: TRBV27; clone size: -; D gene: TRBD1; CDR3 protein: CASSQHGTGVNTEAFF; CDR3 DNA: TGTGCCAGCAGTCAACATGGGACAGGGGTGAACACTGAAGCTTTCTTT
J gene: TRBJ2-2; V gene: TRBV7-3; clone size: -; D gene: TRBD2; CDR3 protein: CASRDPSGRYTGELFF; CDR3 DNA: TGTGCCAGCAGGGACCCTAGCGGGCGATACACCGGGGAGCTGTTTTTT